This is a list of T cell receptor beta chains from one sample in a study of graft-versus-host responses after intestinal transplantation. Assay: immunoSEQ multiplex PCR; the TCRdb copy retains only in-frame clones and omits some. The sample consists of tens of thousands of clones, about nine tenths of them appearing once. Their antigen targets remain unknown. The material was unstimulated CD4+ T cells sorted from spleen or lymph node cells, obtained before intestinal transplant. Source of these receptors: a human donor who received an intestinal transplant. CDR3s include the opening cysteine and the closing phenylalanine or tryptophan. A D gene is named only where the DNA matches it firmly.

TRBJ1-1 | - | TRBV19 | CASKRGFGNTEAFF
TRBJ1-5 | TRBD1 | TRBV19 | CASSGAGGVIQPQHF
TRBJ1-1 | - | TRBV7-9 | CASSPGHRNTEAFF
TRBJ2-3 | TRBD2 | TRBV10-1 | CASSESRTSNTQYF
- | - | TRBV5-5 | CASSTQPPTRSYEQYF
TRBJ1-5 | - | TRBV30 | CAWRGQGNQPQHF
TRBJ2-5 | - | TRBV29-1 | CSVDGQETQYF
TRBJ2-3 | TRBD2 | TRBV5-1 | CASSKGLAGGTDTQYF
TRBJ2-3 | TRBD2 | TRBV2 | CASRGGLAGGPTDTQYF
TRBJ1-4 | TRBD1 | TRBV7-9 | CASSLTRDRLTTNEKLFF
TRBJ1-1 | TRBD1 | TRBV6-6 | CASSSSGGGRNTEAFF
TRBJ2-1 | TRBD2 | TRBV7-2 | CASSSGGTSGNNEQFF
TRBJ2-7 | - | TRBV14 | CASSKRQDSYEQYF
TRBJ2-5 | - | TRBV21-1 | CASSKNKQVQETQYF
TRBJ1-5 | TRBD1 | TRBV2 | CASSVVEQGNQPQHF
TRBJ1-2 | TRBD1 | TRBV9 | CASSGIGTEANYGYTF
TRBJ2-1 | - | TRBV15 | CATSIWGDEQFF
TRBJ2-5 | TRBD2 | TRBV5-1 | CASSPRTGGETQYF
TRBJ1-5 | - | TRBV6-5 | CASAYRGSNQPQHF
TRBJ2-3 | TRBD2 | TRBV28 | CASRIAGDTDTQYF
TRBJ1-2 | - | TRBV15 | CATSRRNTGNYGYTF
TRBJ1-2 | - | TRBV19 | CASSIVGDYGYTF
TRBJ2-5 | - | TRBV5-1 | CASSFQETQYF
TRBJ2-1 | TRBD2 | TRBV4-1 | CASSTGPSGIIEQFF
TRBJ1-4 | - | TRBV9 | CASSVVGEKLFF
TRBJ2-1 | - | TRBV7-2 | CASSLGVNEQFF
TRBJ1-6 | TRBD1 | TRBV7-9 | CASSSGGTGASPLHF
TRBJ1-1 | - | TRBV7-2 | CSTGADMNTEAFF
TRBJ1-5 | - | TRBV5-1 | CASRPGTLSNQPQHF
TRBJ2-1 | - | TRBV7-3 | CASSLTRLSSYNEQFF
TRBJ2-7 | - | TRBV19 | CASTRSRGASLYEQYF
TRBJ2-3 | - | TRBV15 | CATSKRTEPSDTQYF
TRBJ2-3 | TRBD2 | TRBV10-3 | CAIMTSGASTDTQYF
TRBJ2-7 | - | TRBV27 | CASSLRQAYEQYF
TRBJ1-5 | - | TRBV5-1 | CASSLDRDSNSNQPQHF
TRBJ2-7 | - | TRBV7-7 | CAGSLRGGYEQYF
TRBJ2-1 | - | TRBV2 | CASSLFGSGKQFF
TRBJ2-1 | - | TRBV5-6 | CASSLGVYWGRTYNEQFF
TRBJ2-3 | TRBD2 | TRBV5-1 | CASSLGREGRPTDTQYF
TRBJ2-1 | TRBD2 | TRBV4-2 | CASSQDGGLAGIEQFF
TRBJ2-1 | TRBD2 | TRBV19 | CASSIAASGRARNEQFF
TRBJ2-3 | - | TRBV5-5 | CASSPLEQGGTDTQYF
TRBJ2-3 | TRBD1 | TRBV9 | CASSSRQGVADTQYF
TRBJ1-1 | - | TRBV4-1 | CASSQDWRGRTEAFF
TRBJ2-1 | TRBD2 | TRBV4-2 | CASSQDLEASGGRRFF
TRBJ2-1 | - | TRBV5-4 | CANSLAAEQFF
TRBJ2-1 | - | TRBV6-5 | CATSTGTHNEQFF
TRBJ2-3 | - | TRBV4-1 | CASSQEVPRSTDTQYF
TRBJ2-5 | TRBD1 | TRBV7-9 | CASSLRTGGQETQYF
TRBJ1-2 | TRBD1 | TRBV19 | CASSTGQGGNYGYTF